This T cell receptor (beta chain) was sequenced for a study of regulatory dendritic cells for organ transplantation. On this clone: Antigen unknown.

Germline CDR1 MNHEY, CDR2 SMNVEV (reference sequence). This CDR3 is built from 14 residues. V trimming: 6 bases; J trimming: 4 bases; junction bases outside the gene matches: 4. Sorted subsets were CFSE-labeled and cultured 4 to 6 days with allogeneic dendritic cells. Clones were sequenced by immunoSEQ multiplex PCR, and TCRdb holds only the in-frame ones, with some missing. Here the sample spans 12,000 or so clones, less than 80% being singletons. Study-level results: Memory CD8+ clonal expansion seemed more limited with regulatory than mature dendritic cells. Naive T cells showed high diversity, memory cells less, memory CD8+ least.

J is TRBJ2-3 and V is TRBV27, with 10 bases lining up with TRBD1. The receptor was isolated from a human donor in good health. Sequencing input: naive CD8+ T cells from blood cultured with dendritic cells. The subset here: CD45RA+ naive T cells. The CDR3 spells CASSLTGGPDTQYF. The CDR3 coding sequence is TGTGCCAGCAGCCTGACAGGGGGCCCAGATACGCAGTATTTT.